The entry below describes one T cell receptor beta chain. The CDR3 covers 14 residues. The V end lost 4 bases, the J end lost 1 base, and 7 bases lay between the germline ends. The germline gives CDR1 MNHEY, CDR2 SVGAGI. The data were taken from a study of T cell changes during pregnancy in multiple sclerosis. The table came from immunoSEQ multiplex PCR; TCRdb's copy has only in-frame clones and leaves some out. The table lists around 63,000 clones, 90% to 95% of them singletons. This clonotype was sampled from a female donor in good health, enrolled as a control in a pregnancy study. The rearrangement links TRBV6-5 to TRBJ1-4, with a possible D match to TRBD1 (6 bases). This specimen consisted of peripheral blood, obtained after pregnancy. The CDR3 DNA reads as TGTGCCAGCAGTTTACAGGGAACTAATGAAAAACTGTTTTTT. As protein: CASSLQGTNEKLFF.